This TCR beta chain was recovered during a study of T cells and copy number aberrations in small-cell lung cancer. Study findings and constraints: Versus adjacent lung, tumor T-cell richness and clonality were lower; density nonsignificantly.

Assay: immunoSEQ multiplex PCR; the TCRdb copy retains only in-frame clones and omits some. The sample has about 6,800 clones, around 77% seen once. On this clone: The antigen remains unidentified.

Trimming stripped 6 bases from V and 5 bases from J, with 20 bases between. Germline V gene data show CDR1 as SQVTM and CDR2 as ANQGSEA. CDR3 length: 14 amino acids. This TCR was recovered from a woman aged 70-85 years with small cell lung cancer. Some clones in this sample may be carry-over from other donors' samples. The chain combines TRBV29-1 with TRBJ2-7, with a weak D call TRBD2 (6 bases). Sequenced sample: normal tissue next to the tumor. CDR3 sequence (DNA): TGCAGCGTCCTTCTAGCGCTTCGAGGGGACGAGCAGTACTTC. Translated, it gives CSVLLALRGDEQYF.